This entry features one TCR beta chain sequence. Its antigen remains unidentified. Only in-frame clones appear in the TCRdb table, and some are missing; sequencing was by immunoSEQ multiplex PCR. Among roughly 41,000 clones listed, over 80% were seen once. These data come from a study of OX40 agonist ivuxolimab in advanced cancers. In the study overall: As their treatment, patients were administered ivuxolimab, an agonistic anti-OX40 (CD134) antibody. Study-level points and caveats: In general, CD8+ T cells held more expanded clones than CD4+ did, on average.

Trimming cost V 6 bases and J 3 bases; bases outside gene matches: 6. Germline V gene data show CDR1 as MNHNY and CDR2 as SVGAGI (reference sequence). CDR3 length: 14 residues. The chain carries TRBV6-6 and TRBJ2-7, with 9 bases lining up with TRBD1. The sequenced sample was CD4+ or CD8+ T cells sorted from blood, obtained in a trial of the OX40 agonist ivuxolimab. This clonotype was obtained from an adult with an advanced solid tumor such as melanoma, head and neck, liver or kidney cancer. DNA for the CDR3: TGTGCCAGCAGGTCCGGGACAGGGAACTACGAGCAGTACTTC. The encoded protein is CASRSGTGNYEQYF.